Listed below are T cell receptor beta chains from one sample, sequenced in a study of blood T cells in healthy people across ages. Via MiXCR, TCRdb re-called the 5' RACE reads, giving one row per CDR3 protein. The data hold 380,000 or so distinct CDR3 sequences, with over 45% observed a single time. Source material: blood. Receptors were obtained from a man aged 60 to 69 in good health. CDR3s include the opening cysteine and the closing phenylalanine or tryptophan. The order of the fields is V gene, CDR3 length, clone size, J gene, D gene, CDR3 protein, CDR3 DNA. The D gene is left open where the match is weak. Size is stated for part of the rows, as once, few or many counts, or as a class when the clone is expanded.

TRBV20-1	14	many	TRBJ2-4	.	CSAAPKVAKNIQYF	TGCAGTGCCGCCCCTAAGGTGGCCAAAAACATTCAGTACTTC
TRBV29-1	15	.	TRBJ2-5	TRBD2	CSVEGLAGGQETQYF	TGCAGCGTTGAAGGACTAGCGGGGGGACAAGAGACCCAGTACTTC
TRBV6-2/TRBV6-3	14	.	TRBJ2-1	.	CASISAGGYNEQFF	TGTGCCAGCATCTCAGCTGGGGGGTACAATGAGCAGTTCTTC
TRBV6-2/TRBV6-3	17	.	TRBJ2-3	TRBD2	CASRRTLAGGRTDTQYF	TGTGCCAGCAGACGGACTCTAGCGGGAGGTAGGACAGATACGCAGTATTTT
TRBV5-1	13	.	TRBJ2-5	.	CASSLGNQETQYF	TGCGCCAGCAGCTTGGGTAACCAAGAGACCCAGTACTTC
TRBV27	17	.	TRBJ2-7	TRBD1	CASSFRGQGPPLNEQYF	TGTGCCAGCAGTTTCCGGGGACAGGGACCCCCTTTGAACGAGCAGTACTTC
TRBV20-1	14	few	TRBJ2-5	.	CSAHSIGGQETQYF	TGCAGTGCCCACAGCATTGGCGGACAAGAGACCCAGTACTTC
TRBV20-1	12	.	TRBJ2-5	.	CSARTGIGTQYF	TGCAGTGCTAGAACAGGAATTGGGACCCAGTACTTC
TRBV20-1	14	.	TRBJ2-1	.	CSARPPGKANEQFF	TGCAGTGCTAGACCCCCGGGGAAAGCGAATGAGCAGTTCTTC
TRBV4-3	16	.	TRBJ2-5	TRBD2	CASSQDLAGWGETQYF	TGCGCCAGCAGCCAAGACCTAGCGGGTTGGGGGGAGACCCAGTACTTC
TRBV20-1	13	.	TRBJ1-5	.	CSAVGGSNQPQHF	TGCAGTGCCGTTGGTGGTAGCAATCAGCCCCAGCATTTT
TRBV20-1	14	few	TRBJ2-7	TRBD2	CSAQTASGSDEQYF	TGCAGTGCCCAGACGGCTAGCGGGAGCGACGAGCAGTACTTC
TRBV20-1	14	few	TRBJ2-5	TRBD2	CSAAGSGRSETQYF	TGCAGTGCTGCAGGTAGCGGGAGATCGGAGACCCAGTACTTC
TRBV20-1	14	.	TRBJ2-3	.	CSARDWGRTDTQYF	TGCAGTGCTAGAGATTGGGGGCGCACAGATACGCAGTATTTT
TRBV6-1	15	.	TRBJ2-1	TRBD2	CASSESAGRHNEQFF	TGTGCCAGCAGTGAATCAGCGGGGAGACACAATGAGCAGTTCTTC
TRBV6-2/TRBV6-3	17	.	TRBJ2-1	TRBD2	CASSYGWTSGRPPEQFF	TGTGCCAGCAGTTACGGTTGGACTAGCGGGAGGCCCCCGGAGCAGTTCTTC
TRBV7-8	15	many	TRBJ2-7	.	CASSPGRLVRSEQYF	TGTGCCAGCAGCCCGGGACGGCTCGTGAGGTCCGAGCAGTACTTC
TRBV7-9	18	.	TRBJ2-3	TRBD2	CASRAGTSGRAETDTQYF	TGTGCCAGCAGAGCCGGGACTAGCGGGAGGGCCGAAACAGATACGCAGTATTTT
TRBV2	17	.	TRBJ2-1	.	CASIRGTGSSSYNEQFF	TGTGCCAGCATTCGAGGGACGGGATCAAGCTCCTACAATGAGCAGTTCTTC
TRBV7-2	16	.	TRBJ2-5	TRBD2	CASSRDVTSGRETQYF	TGTGCCAGCAGCCGTGATGTGACTAGCGGGCGAGAGACCCAGTACTTC
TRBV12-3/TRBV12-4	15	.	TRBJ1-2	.	CASSPTPGSSYGYTF	TGTGCCAGCAGTCCAACCCCAGGTTCTAGCTATGGCTACACCTTC
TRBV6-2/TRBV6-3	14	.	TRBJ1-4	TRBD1	CASSYSDRGEKLFF	TGTGCCAGCAGTTACTCGGACAGGGGTGAAAAACTGTTTTTT
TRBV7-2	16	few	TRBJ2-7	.	CASSPRRTPQNPEQYF	TGTGCCAGCAGCCCCCGACGGACTCCCCAGAACCCTGAGCAGTACTTC
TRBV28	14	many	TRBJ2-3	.	CASCPAGGTDTQYF	TGTGCCAGCTGCCCCGCCGGGGGAACAGATACGCAGTATTTT
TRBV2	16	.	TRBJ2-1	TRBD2	CASSFEAGGFFGEQFF	TGTGCCAGCAGCTTTGAAGCGGGGGGGTTTTTCGGTGAGCAGTTCTTC
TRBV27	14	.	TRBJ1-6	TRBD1	CASRTNRGNSPLHF	TGTGCCAGCAGGACGAACAGGGGAAATTCACCCCTCCACTTT
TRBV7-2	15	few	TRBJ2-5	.	CASSTHGTAQETQYF	TGTGCCAGCAGCACTCACGGGACGGCCCAAGAGACCCAGTACTTC
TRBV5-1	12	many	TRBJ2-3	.	CASSFSTDTQYF	TGTGCCAGCAGCTTTAGCACAGATACGCAGTATTTT
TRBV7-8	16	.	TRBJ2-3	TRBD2	CASSFDSGRKGDTQYF	TGTGCCAGCAGCTTTGATAGCGGGAGAAAAGGGGATACGCAGTATTTT
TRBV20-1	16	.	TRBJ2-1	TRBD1	CSARDTGQGSLETQFF	TGCAGTGCTAGAGATACGGGACAGGGATCGTTAGAGACCCAGTTCTTC
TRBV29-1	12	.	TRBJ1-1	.	CSVTQTNTEAFF	TGCAGCGTCACTCAGACGAACACTGAAGCTTTCTTT
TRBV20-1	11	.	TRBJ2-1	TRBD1	CSAQTGNEQFF	TGCAGTGCCCAGACAGGGAATGAGCAGTTCTTC
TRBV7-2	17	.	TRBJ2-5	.	CASSLAGLGISQETQYF	TGTGCCAGCAGCTTAGCTGGGCTGGGGATTAGCCAAGAGACCCAGTACTTC
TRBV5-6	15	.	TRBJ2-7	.	CASSWSPLDSYEQYF	TGTGCCAGCAGCTGGAGCCCCCTTGACTCCTACGAGCAGTACTTC
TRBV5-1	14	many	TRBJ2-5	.	CASSLMFGWETQYF	TGCGCCAGCAGCTTGATGTTCGGGTGGGAGACCCAGTACTTC
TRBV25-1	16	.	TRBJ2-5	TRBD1	CASSPSTGNPVGTQYF	TGTGCCAGCAGTCCCTCGACAGGGAACCCTGTCGGGACCCAGTACTTC
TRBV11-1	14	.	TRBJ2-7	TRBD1	CASSPQGASYEQYF	TGTGCCAGCAGCCCACAGGGGGCTAGTTACGAGCAGTACTTC
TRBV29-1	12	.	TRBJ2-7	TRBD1	CSVTGGRYEQYF	TGCAGCGTGACAGGGGGCAGGTACGAGCAGTACTTC
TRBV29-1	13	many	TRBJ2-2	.	CSVQITGAGELFF	TGCAGCGTTCAGATTACTGGGGCCGGGGAGCTGTTTTTT
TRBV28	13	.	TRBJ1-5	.	CASSQGLIGPQHF	TGTGCCAGCAGTCAGGGACTGATTGGGCCCCAGCATTTT
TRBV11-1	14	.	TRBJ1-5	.	CASTEGVSNQPQHF	TGTGCCAGCACCGAGGGGGTTAGCAATCAGCCCCAGCATTTT
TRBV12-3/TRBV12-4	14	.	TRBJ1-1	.	CASSPTFPNTEAFF	TGTGCCAGCAGTCCAACCTTCCCTAACACTGAAGCTTTCTTT
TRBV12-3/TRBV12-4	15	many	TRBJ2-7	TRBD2	CASSLAGLAGEGQYF	TGTGCCAGCAGTTTAGCGGGACTAGCGGGAGAGGGGCAGTACTTC
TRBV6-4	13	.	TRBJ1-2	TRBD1	CASSQQGGYGYTF	TGTGCCAGCAGCCAACAGGGGGGCTATGGCTACACCTTC
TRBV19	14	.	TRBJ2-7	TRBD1	CASRPGQGAYEQYF	TGTGCCAGTAGACCGGGACAGGGGGCCTACGAGCAGTACTTC